The 18 T cell receptor beta chains below come from one sample, sequenced in a study of beta chain features in type 1 diabetes. The whole isolated RNA underwent reverse transcription, so sequencing captured expressed TCRB transcripts. Repertoires were generated with immunoSEQ multiplex PCR, while TCRdb's copy carries only in-frame clones and drops some. The data contain roughly 450,000 clones, more than 9.5% of them seen just once; the ten biggest clones take up 0.046%. Sequencing was performed on naive CD4+ T cells from blood. All receptors come from a woman aged 18-35 years in good health.

On this clone: The junction shows a germline mismatch at one end, possibly a read error. The chain couples TRBV5-1 to TRBJ2-5; possible D gene TRBD1, 6 bases. Germline CDR1 is SGHRS and CDR2 is YFSETQ. There are 18 residues in the CDR3. This CDR3 reads CASRLGRYRVGIQETQYF. CDR3 bases: TGCGCCAGCAGATTGGGCCGGTACAGGGTAGGAATCCAAGAGACCCAGTACTTC.

The chain links TRBV9 to TRBJ2-2; 8 nucleotides line up with TRBD1. The length of the CDR3 is 13 residues. Germline V CDR1 and CDR2: SGDLS, YYNGEE. The V segment lost 10 bases and the J segment 1 base; nucleotides outside the gene matches: 3. CDR3 amino acids: CAGGQGNTGELFF. DNA of the CDR3: TGTGCCGGCGGACAGGGGAACACCGGGGAGCTGTTTTTT. Drawing the rest from reference TRBV9 and TRBJ2-2, the complete variable domain is DSGVTQTPKHLITATGQRVTLRCSPRSGDLSVYWYQQSLDQGLQFLIQYYNGEERAKGNILERFSAQQFPDLHSELNLSSLELGDSALYFCAGGQGNTGELFFGEGSRLTVL.

The V call is TRBV2, the J call TRBJ2-3; D may be TRBD1 (6 bases). V lost 7 bases and J lost 3, with 14 bases in between. CDR1 SNHLY and CDR2 FYNNEI come from the germline V gene. The CDR3 is made up of 14 amino acids. CDR3 amino acids: CASIGGHRTDTQYF. The CDR3 DNA reads TGTGCCAGCATAGGGGGTCATAGGACAGATACGCAGTATTTT.

The chain uses TRBV7-9 and TRBJ1-1; D is unresolved. CDR1 is SEHNR, CDR2 FQNEAQ, per germline (reference sequence). V gave up 1 base and J gave up 3 bases, with 21 bases separating them. This CDR3 is built from 18 residues. The CDR3 nucleotides are TGTGCCAGCAGCTTAGGTGGGCCTTACCAAAATCCTTACACTGAAGCTTTCTTT. Amino acid sequence: CASSLGGPYQNPYTEAFF.

This sequence joins TRBV4-2 and TRBJ2-1; D is unresolved. From germline, CDR1 is LGHNA and CDR2 YNFKEQ. CDR3 length equals 14 residues. V was clipped by 1 base and J by 9 bases, with 13 bases between them. Written as DNA, the CDR3 is TGTGCCAGCAGCCAAGCCCCCCGGCGAGGTGAGCAGTTCTTC. Translated, it gives CASSQAPRRGEQFF.

The chain has TRBV27 and TRBJ2-7, with a weak D call TRBD2 (6 bases). CDR3 length: 14 amino acids. V was cut by 5 bases and J by 3 bases, with 14 bases left in between. Germline lookup yields CDR1 MNHEY and CDR2 SMNVEV (reference sequence). The CDR3 is CASSPIRGGYEQYV. CDR3 coding DNA: TGTGCCAGCAGTCCAATCCGGGGAGGCTACGAGCAGTACGTC.

This sequence joins TRBV29-1 and TRBJ2-5; 8 positions agree with TRBD1. Germline assignment: CDR1 SQVTM and CDR2 ANQGSEA. With V trimmed by 6 bases and J by 1 base, 4 bases remained unmatched. This CDR3 spans 13 amino acids. The CDR3 sequence: CSVGTGGQETQYF. CDR3 in DNA: TGCAGCGTCGGAACAGGGGGCCAAGAGACCCAGTACTTC.

The J gene is TRBJ2-1, the V gene TRBV9; D gene uncertain. CDR3 size: 17 residues. Germline V CDR1 and CDR2: SGDLS, YYNGEE. V shed 0 bases and J shed 2 bases, with 15 bases lying between them. CDR3: CASSVAAYWSTYNEQFF. DNA of the CDR3: TGTGCCAGCAGCGTAGCGGCCTACTGGAGCACCTACAATGAGCAGTTCTTC.

This clone showed up just a few times. The same CDR3 can be traced to other DNA sequences in this sample. The chain recombines TRBV15 with TRBJ1-2, with 8 bases lining up with TRBD1. V shed 0 bases and J 4 bases; nucleotides not matched to a gene: 1. The CDR3 is 14 residues long. CDR1 is LNHNV and CDR2 is YYDKDF in the germline V gene (reference sequence). This chain's CDR3 is CATSRDGTGYGYTF. For the CDR3, the DNA is TGTGCCACCAGCAGAGACGGGACAGGCTATGGCTACACCTTC.

The chain is built from TRBV4-1 and TRBJ2-5; TRBD1 is a possible D gene (6 bases). CDR1 is MGHRA and CDR2 is YSYEKL in the germline V gene. This CDR3 comprises 17 residues. V lost 1 base and J 1 base, leaving 16 bases between the germline ends. The CDR3 DNA sequence: TGCGCCAGCAGCCAAGTCTCCTTTTGGGGGCTCCAAGAGACCCAGTACTTC. It yields the protein CASSQVSFWGLQETQYF.

The rearrangement joins TRBV28 to TRBJ1-6; D uncertain. Germline loops: CDR1 MDHEN, CDR2 SYDVKM. The CDR3 has 15 amino acids. V was cut by 5 bases and J by 6 bases, with 14 bases left in between. The CDR3 sequence is CASSRIRLPNSPLHF. The CDR3 DNA reads as TGTGCCAGCAGTCGAATACGACTGCCTAATTCACCCCTCCACTTT.

This clone has just a few counts. The chain joins TRBV18 to TRBJ2-1; 7 bases are a match to TRBD1. V shed 5 bases and J 8 bases; nucleotides not matched to a gene: 6. This CDR3 is 13 amino acids long. The germline CDR1 and CDR2 sequences are KGHSH and LQKENI. The DNA for the CDR3 is TGTGCCAGCTCAACCCGACAGGGCTATGAGCAGTTCTTC. It is translated as CASSTRQGYEQFF.

This chain connects TRBV6-5 to TRBJ1-2; D is uncertain. The CDR3 extends over 13 amino acids. V was trimmed by 8 bases and J by 4 bases, leaving 14 bases between them. The germline V gene encodes CDR1 MNHEY and CDR2 SVGAGI. CDR3 region: CASALDGPYGYTF. The CDR3 DNA reads as TGTGCCAGCGCTTTAGACGGTCCCTATGGCTACACCTTC.

The V call is TRBV30, the J call TRBJ2-7, with TRBD2 identical over 11 bases. CDR3 length: 14 amino acids. Germline assignment: CDR1 GTSNPN and CDR2 SVGIG (reference sequence). With V trimmed by 4 bases and J by 3 bases, 5 bases remained unmatched. The CDR3 loop is CAWTIAGGSYEQYF. The DNA of the CDR3 is TGTGCCTGGACGATAGCGGGAGGGAGCTACGAGCAGTACTTC.

Many counts were recorded for this clone. This rearrangement joins TRBV30 to TRBJ2-1, with D possibly being TRBD2 (5 bases). V lost 4 bases to trimming and J lost 8 bases, with 21 bases between them. The CDR3 runs to 15 residues. Germline V gives CDR1 GTSNPN, CDR2 SVGIG (reference sequence). The CDR3 DNA sequence: TGTGCCTGGACGAGTCTGGGTACTATCGGGGATGAGCAGTTCTTC. Protein sequence: CAWTSLGTIGDEQFF. The complete variable domain, with remaining parts taken from reference TRBV30 and TRBJ2-1, reads SQTIHQWPATLVQPVGSPLSLECTVEGTSNPNLYWYRQAAGRGLQLLFYSVGIGQISSEVPQNLSASRPQDRQFILSSKKLLLSDSGFYLCAWTSLGTIGDEQFFGPGTRLTVL.

J is TRBJ2-1 and V is TRBV29-1, with 8 bases matching TRBD2. The germline V gene has CDR1 SQVTM and CDR2 ANQGSEA. Trimming took 5 bases from V and 8 from J; bases not matched to a gene: 8. The CDR3 has 13 amino acids. Here the CDR3 reads CSVSAGAFDEQFF. The CDR3 DNA is TGCAGCGTTTCAGCGGGAGCATTCGATGAGCAGTTCTTC.

The chain couples TRBV7-8 to TRBJ1-2, with a tentative D call TRBD1 (5 bases). The CDR3 consists of 16 residues. Germline V CDR1 and CDR2: SGHVS, FQNEAQ. Between the trimmed V and J ends, which lost 6 bases and 5 bases, there was a span of 22 bases. CDR3 region: CASRLPGQGREYGYTF. The CDR3 region has the DNA TGTGCCAGCAGACTTCCTGGACAAGGAAGGGAGTATGGCTACACCTTC.

The genes are TRBV7-2 and TRBJ2-7, with 13 bases identical to TRBD2. CDR1 SGHTA and CDR2 FQGNSA come from the germline V gene. The CDR3 has 16 residues. Losses at the gene ends were 5 bases for V and 7 bases for J; bases not matched to a gene: 11. The DNA of the CDR3 is TGTGCCAGCAGCCCTACCCGACTAGCGGGAGGAAGGGAGCAGTACTTC. Amino acid sequence: CASSPTRLAGGREQYF.